A selection of T cell receptor beta chains follows, all from one sample in a study of T cell responses to AZD1222 COVID-19 vaccine. Only in-frame clones appear in the TCRdb table, and some are missing; sequencing was by immunoSEQ multiplex PCR. Among 150,000 or so clones listed, 85% to 95% were seen once. The specimen comprised peripheral blood, sampled on day 0 of AZD1222 vaccination. These receptors all stem from an adult in good health. Both conserved end residues are part of each CDR3.

v_gene: TRBV10-2; j_gene: TRBJ1-1; CDR3aa: CASTRNTEAFF
v_gene: TRBV13; j_gene: TRBJ1-5; CDR3aa: CASSVRDQPQHF
v_gene: TRBV10-2; j_gene: TRBJ1-1; CDR3aa: CASSPLAPNTEAFF
v_gene: TRBV24-1; j_gene: TRBJ1-4; CDR3aa: CATSDFGRQSPLLFF
v_gene: TRBV5-1; j_gene: TRBJ1-1; CDR3aa: CASSLVPGPNTEAFF
v_gene: TRBV7-9; j_gene: TRBJ1-4; CDR3aa: CASSFGQRTTNEKLFF
v_gene: TRBV11-2; j_gene: TRBJ2-7; CDR3aa: CASSFQSWNEQYF
v_gene: TRBV14; j_gene: TRBJ1-6; CDR3aa: CASSQGSPLHF
v_gene: TRBV5-8; j_gene: TRBJ2-3; CDR3aa: CASSLRGAGGDTQYF
v_gene: TRBV6-5; j_gene: TRBJ1-5; CDR3aa: CASSNQFDQPQHF
v_gene: TRBV6-1; j_gene: TRBJ1-4; CDR3aa: CASSAGQGLTNEKLFF
v_gene: TRBV19; j_gene: TRBJ1-4; CDR3aa: CASNPGRLNEKLFF
v_gene: TRBV6-2/TRBV6-3; j_gene: TRBJ1-2; CDR3aa: CASSYSTGYYGYTF
v_gene: TRBV5-1; j_gene: TRBJ1-1; CDR3aa: CASSPLIMGAMNTEAFF
v_gene: TRBV2; j_gene: TRBJ1-4; CDR3aa: CASSGLASANEKLFF
v_gene: TRBV10-2; j_gene: TRBJ2-7; CDR3aa: CASSYQDHSYEQYF
v_gene: TRBV18; j_gene: TRBJ1-4; CDR3aa: CASSPSGSTNEKLFF
v_gene: TRBV5-4; j_gene: TRBJ2-4; CDR3aa: CASNISGGAAKNIQYF
v_gene: TRBV9; j_gene: TRBJ2-1; CDR3aa: CASSVALTNEQFF
v_gene: TRBV7-2; j_gene: TRBJ1-4; CDR3aa: CASSFQGGGDEKLFF
v_gene: TRBV5-1; j_gene: TRBJ1-1; CDR3aa: CASSSRDDPEAFF
v_gene: TRBV7-2; j_gene: TRBJ1-1; CDR3aa: CASRLWVPNTEAFF
v_gene: TRBV3-1/TRBV3-2; j_gene: TRBJ1-2; CDR3aa: CASSQDLWTGKDGYTF
v_gene: TRBV18; j_gene: TRBJ2-7; CDR3aa: CASSRILYEQYF
v_gene: TRBV19; j_gene: TRBJ2-3; CDR3aa: CASSLQLAGGRDTQYF
v_gene: TRBV30; j_gene: TRBJ1-3; CDR3aa: CAWSRTGSSGNTIYF
v_gene: TRBV28; j_gene: TRBJ1-2; CDR3aa: CASSPGTVFGYTF
v_gene: TRBV5-1; j_gene: TRBJ1-5; CDR3aa: CASSLDPAGGNQPQHF
v_gene: TRBV19; j_gene: TRBJ1-4; CDR3aa: CASSTGSEKLFF
v_gene: TRBV4-3; j_gene: TRBJ2-7; CDR3aa: CASSQTHRVPYEQYF
v_gene: TRBV6-6; j_gene: TRBJ1-4; CDR3aa: CASSYSGTANEKLFF